This T cell receptor beta chain was sequenced for a study of T cells in Graves' hyperthyroidism and ophthalmopathy. The table lists this clonotype with a few counts. Deletions cut 1 base from V and 0 bases from J, with 15 bases between. Germline values: CDR1 SGHTA, CDR2 FQGTGA. The CDR3 contains 17 residues. TCR beta CDR3 regions were amplified from RNA transcripts. The HTBI primer set drove a first-round RT-PCR of the TCR CDR3. TCRdb itself ran the multiplex PCR reads through MiXCR, one entry per CDR3 protein. The sample lists some 580,000 distinct CDR3 sequences, approximately 15% occurring once. The sequenced sample was blood. J is TRBJ1-1 and V is TRBV7-3; perhaps TRBD1 as D (6 bases). This TCR derives from a woman in her thirties or forties with Graves' ophthalmopathy. The CDR3 reads CASSLIGGRGMNTEAFF. CDR3 nucleotide sequence: TGTGCCAGCAGCTTAATAGGTGGGAGGGGGATGAACACTGAAGCTTTCTTT.